This TCR beta chain came from a study of CD8 T cells in ankylosing spondylitis. Study-level points and caveats: Characteristic, it appeared, of ankylosing spondylitis blood was a TCR beta motif of several highly homologous variants.

As regards this clonotype: Its antigen is not identified.

TCRdb redid the calling of the 5' RACE reads with MiXCR, one entry per CDR3 protein. This sample has about 750,000 distinct CDR3 sequences, with about 20% found just once. This CDR3 has 16 amino acids. V was pared by 0 bases and J by 4 bases, with 5 bases of the junction left unmatched. Per the germline V gene, CDR1 is SGHRS and CDR2 is YFSETQ. The TCR sequence derives from a male donor with ankylosing spondylitis. The rearrangement links TRBV5-1 to TRBJ2-1, with 9 nucleotides matching TRBD2. Sequenced input: blood, either unsorted or a sorted T cell fraction (not recorded which). The chain's CDR3 is CASSLAGLAGYNEQFF. CDR3 DNA: TGCGCCAGCAGCTTGGCCGGGCTAGCGGGATACAATGAGCAGTTCTTC.